These T cell receptor beta chains were read from a single sample in a study of T-cell reconstitution after alpha-beta-depleted transplantation in children. TCRdb redid the calling of the PCR reads with MiXCR, one entry per CDR3 protein. The data hold fewer than 700,000 distinct CDR3 sequences, with under 15% observed a single time. Sequences were derived from PBMCs, mostly from graft donor cells, sampled 360 days after TCRalphabeta/CD19-depleted stem cell transplant. The source is a male patient under 18 who had a stem cell transplant for acute myeloid leukemia, so the T cells may come from the graft donor. Each CDR3 is given with its conserved first and last residue. The order of the fields is J gene, V gene, CDR3 protein.

J gene: TRBJ2-7; V gene: TRBV28; CDR3 protein: CASSQQGRRPYEQYF
J gene: TRBJ2-5; V gene: TRBV12-3/TRBV12-4; CDR3 protein: CASRSTGGETQYF
J gene: TRBJ2-1; V gene: TRBV11-2; CDR3 protein: CASSLGTANNEQFF
J gene: TRBJ2-5; V gene: TRBV28; CDR3 protein: CASSPDRGLYQETQYF
J gene: TRBJ2-1; V gene: TRBV5-5; CDR3 protein: CASSRRADNYNEQFF
J gene: TRBJ1-1; V gene: TRBV27; CDR3 protein: CASSPYPPGTVLLVTEAFF
J gene: TRBJ2-1; V gene: TRBV5-1; CDR3 protein: CASSLPGLPAYNEQFF
J gene: TRBJ2-1; V gene: TRBV28; CDR3 protein: CASSFRGLAGGKVNEQFF
J gene: TRBJ2-3; V gene: TRBV12-3/TRBV12-4; CDR3 protein: CASSLSPGNFNRMDTQYF
J gene: TRBJ2-2; V gene: TRBV6-5; CDR3 protein: CASSYPTGLAGAGELFF
J gene: TRBJ1-2; V gene: TRBV20-1; CDR3 protein: CSAIMGGGKDTF
J gene: TRBJ2-7; V gene: TRBV28; CDR3 protein: CASSHDLDHYEQYF
J gene: TRBJ1-2; V gene: TRBV28; CDR3 protein: CASRETGSYGYTF
J gene: TRBJ1-1; V gene: TRBV12-3/TRBV12-4; CDR3 protein: CASLRQVLGGTEAFF
J gene: TRBJ2-7; V gene: TRBV7-2; CDR3 protein: CASSLDLAGASEQYF
J gene: TRBJ1-1; V gene: TRBV28; CDR3 protein: CASSYRGISNTEAFF
J gene: TRBJ2-7; V gene: TRBV29-1; CDR3 protein: CSFTGQENYEQYF
J gene: TRBJ2-3; V gene: TRBV5-1; CDR3 protein: CASSLLLAGVSTDTQYF
J gene: TRBJ1-5; V gene: TRBV20-1; CDR3 protein: CSASGDRGQPQHF
J gene: TRBJ2-3; V gene: TRBV5-6; CDR3 protein: CASSLDRSFTTDTQYF
J gene: TRBJ1-5; V gene: TRBV6-2/TRBV6-3; CDR3 protein: CASGRGVEDQPQHF
J gene: TRBJ2-2; V gene: TRBV7-2; CDR3 protein: CAISGVVTGELFF
J gene: TRBJ2-7; V gene: TRBV18; CDR3 protein: CASSPWRGAYEQYF
J gene: TRBJ2-7; V gene: TRBV5-6; CDR3 protein: CASSGRTGGTHEQYF
J gene: TRBJ1-3; V gene: TRBV7-2; CDR3 protein: CASSPSGRRVFGNTIYF
J gene: TRBJ2-2; V gene: TRBV27; CDR3 protein: CASTMGSPTGELFF
J gene: TRBJ2-1; V gene: TRBV9; CDR3 protein: CASSPYPASGSYEQFF
J gene: TRBJ2-7; V gene: TRBV6-2/TRBV6-3; CDR3 protein: CASSYSRLITYEQYF
J gene: TRBJ2-7; V gene: TRBV12-3/TRBV12-4; CDR3 protein: CASSPGLAGGFVQYF
J gene: TRBJ1-1; V gene: TRBV7-9; CDR3 protein: CASSQRDRGRLTEAFF
J gene: TRBJ2-5; V gene: TRBV28; CDR3 protein: CASSRGGVQETQYF
J gene: TRBJ2-7; V gene: TRBV7-8; CDR3 protein: CASSLWTGLTYEQYF
J gene: TRBJ2-7; V gene: TRBV7-6; CDR3 protein: CASSLGDRVPYEQYF
J gene: TRBJ2-3; V gene: TRBV20-1; CDR3 protein: CSASNREGLSNTQYF
J gene: TRBJ2-7; V gene: TRBV27; CDR3 protein: CASSSGHLPTSGSPPYEQYF
J gene: TRBJ2-7; V gene: TRBV6-5; CDR3 protein: CASSPRHNSYEQYF
J gene: TRBJ2-1; V gene: TRBV6-2/TRBV6-3; CDR3 protein: CASSPRTSGRNEQFF
J gene: TRBJ2-7; V gene: TRBV28; CDR3 protein: CASRRTSGSYEQYF
J gene: TRBJ2-1; V gene: TRBV29-1; CDR3 protein: CSVESKGLISYNEQFF
J gene: TRBJ1-5; V gene: TRBV5-1; CDR3 protein: CASSLGPDNQPQHF
J gene: TRBJ1-4; V gene: TRBV2; CDR3 protein: CATQHPTDEKLFF
J gene: TRBJ2-7; V gene: TRBV29-1; CDR3 protein: CSVGTTYSYEQYF
J gene: TRBJ1-2; V gene: TRBV7-8; CDR3 protein: CASSLLGQVYGYTF
J gene: TRBJ2-3; V gene: TRBV15; CDR3 protein: CATSRDQGVATDTQYF
J gene: TRBJ2-3; V gene: TRBV12-3/TRBV12-4; CDR3 protein: CASTTQRTSTDTQYF
J gene: TRBJ2-5; V gene: TRBV28; CDR3 protein: CASAFEGRGPVVYF
J gene: TRBJ2-1; V gene: TRBV12-3/TRBV12-4; CDR3 protein: CASSLKGQGNNEQFF
J gene: TRBJ2-5; V gene: TRBV7-9; CDR3 protein: CASSLRIGAGEGETQYF
J gene: TRBJ2-2; V gene: TRBV7-6; CDR3 protein: CASSGLAGAPTGELFF
J gene: TRBJ2-7; V gene: TRBV29-1; CDR3 protein: CSVEDLTDEQYF
J gene: TRBJ2-1; V gene: TRBV5-1; CDR3 protein: CASSSFPVQRRNEQFF
J gene: TRBJ2-3; V gene: TRBV20-1; CDR3 protein: CSASPNSLNTQYF
J gene: TRBJ2-3; V gene: TRBV24-1; CDR3 protein: CATSEPSGKFYDTQYF
J gene: TRBJ2-7; V gene: TRBV6-1; CDR3 protein: CASRTWGAQTEGQYF
J gene: TRBJ2-7; V gene: TRBV3-1; CDR3 protein: CASSQEASGRGEQYF
J gene: TRBJ2-1; V gene: TRBV7-2; CDR3 protein: CASSLGLPENEQFF
J gene: TRBJ2-7; V gene: TRBV20-1; CDR3 protein: CSARTSGRVAAYEQYF
J gene: TRBJ2-6; V gene: TRBV28; CDR3 protein: CASRGRLVSGANVLTF
J gene: TRBJ2-1; V gene: TRBV29-1; CDR3 protein: CSASLAGWGNEQFF
J gene: TRBJ2-7; V gene: TRBV28; CDR3 protein: CASTRSAGRAYEQYF